This T cell receptor (beta chain) derives from a study of beta chain features in type 1 diabetes. The study's findings and limits: Any HLA type influence on TCRB rearrangement was left unresolved here. A potential PCR bias toward shorter templates would be equal in patient and control samples. Patients with type 1 diabetes showed fewer VDJ junction insertions and more deletions.

For this clone: Its antigen is not identified.

The whole isolated RNA underwent reverse transcription, so sequencing captured expressed TCRB transcripts. The repertoire was sequenced with immunoSEQ multiplex PCR; TCRdb's copy has only in-frame clones and lacks some. This sample has about half a million clones, with about 30% found just once. The CDR3 runs to 14 residues. CDR1 and CDR2 from the germline V gene are SQVTM and ANQGSEA. V was clipped by 4 bases and J by 3 bases; unmatched bases: 7. Donors underwent one heparinised blood draw, roughly 110 mL on average. Sequenced: naive CD4+ T cells from blood. The clonotype was recovered from a man aged 18 to 29 in good health. The J gene is TRBJ2-3, the V gene TRBV29-1, with TRBD2 identical over 7 bases. CDR3 nucleotides: TGCAGCGTTGTCGCTAGCGGAGGTACAGATACGCAGTATTTT. This gives the protein CSVVASGGTDTQYF.